Sequencing of this T cell receptor (beta chain) was carried out in a study of CD8+ T cells in alopecia areata. Sequencing templates came from extracted RNA that was reverse transcribed into cDNA. Clones were sequenced by immunoSEQ multiplex PCR, and TCRdb holds only the in-frame ones, with some missing. In total the sample includes more than 250,000 clones, none of them seen once. Combined cutaneous lymph node cells underwent sorting by CD4, CD8alpha, NKG2D, NKG2ACE and additional markers. This clone was counted only a few times. Its antigen remains unknown. These gene names are mouse names. The CDR3 end is not reached by the read, which stops 4 residues before it; the germline J gene fills it in. Other DNA sequences in the sample encode the same CDR3. Germline V lookup: CDR1 GKSSPN, CDR2 SITVG. V was cut by 3 bases and J by 0 bases, with 11 bases left in between. The CDR3 has 14 residues. General study points: Among the cells sequenced in scalp samples are also the resident alphabeta T cells of normal skin. Lesional scalp, especially alopecia totalis/universalis, showed higher clonality than normal scalp.

Input material: CD4+ T cells sorted from a lymph node. This clonotype originated in a C3H/HeJ mouse with alopecia areata. MHC haplotype here: H2-k. The V and J genes are TRBV31 and TRBJ1-1, with D perhaps matching TRBD1 (5 bases). Partial CDR3 DNA: TGTGCCTGGAGCCCTCCAGGGTCAAACACA. Translated: CAWSPPGSNT. The entire CDR3 protein reads CAWSPPGSNTEVFF.